This T cell receptor (beta chain) was obtained from a study of OX40 agonist ivuxolimab in advanced cancers. Across the study: It was ivuxolimab, an agonistic anti-OX40 (CD134) antibody, that patients were treated with. Notes on the study in general: Certain nonresponders additionally had low normalized T-cell clonal expansion.

As for this clone: Antigen specificity is unknown.

CDR3 length equals 15 residues. Germline CDR1 is MGHRA and CDR2 is YSYEKL. V was cut by 0 bases and J by 2 bases, with 11 bases left in between. Clones were read by immunoSEQ multiplex PCR, and TCRdb kept only the in-frame ones, dropping some. The sample records about 19,000 clones, 70% to 90% being singletons. This receptor was obtained from an adult with an advanced solid tumor such as melanoma, head and neck, liver or kidney cancer. The specimen was CD4+ or CD8+ T cells sorted from blood, collected in a trial of the OX40 agonist ivuxolimab. The J gene is TRBJ2-7, the V gene TRBV4-1; a possible D gene is TRBD1 (5 bases). The CDR3 protein is CASSQDLGHPYEQYF. CDR3 bases: TGCGCCAGCAGCCAAGATCTAGGACATCCCTACGAGCAGTACTTC.